This TCR beta chain was recovered during a study of OX40 agonist ivuxolimab in advanced cancers. Samples of blood were obtained at baseline, on cycle 4 day 1, and on cycle 7 day 1. The CDR3 has 13 residues. Trimming removed 5 bases at V and 1 base at J, with 9 bases between. Germline V gene lookup returns CDR1 MNHEY and CDR2 SVGAGI. The protocol was immunoSEQ multiplex PCR, while the TCRdb copy is restricted to in-frame clones and leaves out a portion. There are approximately 54,000 clones in the sample; around 93% occur only once, and around 9.3% lies in the top ten. The rearrangement joins TRBV6-5 to TRBJ2-7, with a tentative D call TRBD2 (6 bases). Specimen: CD4+ or CD8+ T cells sorted from blood, collected in a trial of the OX40 agonist ivuxolimab. This TCR derives from an adult with an advanced solid tumor such as melanoma, head and neck, liver or kidney cancer. This CDR3 is CASSTGGSYEQYF. The CDR3 region has the DNA TGTGCCAGCAGTACCGGGGGTTCCTACGAGCAGTACTTC.